Listed below are T cell receptor beta chains from one sample, sequenced in a study of T cells after posttransplantation cyclophosphamide. Clones were sequenced by immunoSEQ multiplex PCR, and TCRdb holds only the in-frame ones, with some missing. Of about 66,000 clones listed, 93% are singletons. The sample consisted of PBMCs. The receptors stem from a woman aged 25 to 39 in good health and a related stem cell transplant donor. The CDR3 runs from the conserved cysteine through the conserved F or W. The D gene is left open where the match is weak. Not every row has a clone size; where given, it reads once, few, many or a size class.

D	V	size	J	DNA	CDR3
-	TRBV30	once	TRBJ2-3	TGTGCCTGGAATGGCCTCACAGATACGCAGTATTTT	CAWNGLTDTQYF
TRBD1	TRBV7-2	-	TRBJ2-3	TGTGCCAGCAGCGTAGACAGGGACAGCACAGATACGCAGTATTTT	CASSVDRDSTDTQYF
-	TRBV19	-	TRBJ1-4	TGTGCCAGTAAGGAGCGGGGGAGATTTGAAAAACTGTTTTTT	CASKERGRFEKLFF
-	TRBV19	-	TRBJ1-2	TGTGCCAGTAGAGGCCTAGGCGACAGATTCTATGGCTACACCTTC	CASRGLGDRFYGYTF
-	TRBV7-2	-	TRBJ1-1	TGTGCCAGCAGCCAACCTACGGACATGATGAACACTGAAGCTTTCTTT	CASSQPTDMMNTEAFF
-	TRBV5-1	-	TRBJ1-2	TGCGCCAGCAGTTTTCAAGAGGGCTATGGCTACACCTTC	CASSFQEGYGYTF
TRBD2	TRBV5-4	-	TRBJ2-3	TGTGCCAGCAGCCGGGGGCTAGCGGGGGGTCCAGATACGCAGTATTTT	CASSRGLAGGPDTQYF
TRBD1	TRBV7-2	-	TRBJ2-2	TGTGCCAGCAGCTTAGCGTCCATCACAGGGGCCGGGGAGCTGTTTTTT	CASSLASITGAGELFF
-	TRBV7-9	-	TRBJ2-5	TGTGCCAGCAGCTTAGGTCCCGACCAGTACTTC	CASSLGPDQYF
TRBD1	TRBV11-2	-	TRBJ1-1	TGTGCCAGCAGCTACGGGACAGGGGTGACTGAAGCTTTCTTT	CASSYGTGVTEAFF
-	TRBV19	-	TRBJ2-5	TGTGCCAGTAGTATAGGAGGCAGGGGTTGGGAGACCCAGTACTTC	CASSIGGRGWETQYF
TRBD2	TRBV30	-	TRBJ2-5	TGTGCCTGGAGCGGAGAGCGGGGGGCCGGAGAGACCCAGTACTTC	CAWSGERGAGETQYF
TRBD1	TRBV9	-	TRBJ1-3	TGTGCCAGCAGCGTCGGGGACAGAATCTCTGGAAACACCATATATTTT	CASSVGDRISGNTIYF
-	TRBV7-2	-	TRBJ1-4	TGTGCCAGCAGCTTAGAGGGACGTGGTGAAAAACTGTTTTTT	CASSLEGRGEKLFF
-	TRBV4-3	-	TRBJ2-1	TGCGCCAGCAGCCAAGCACAGGGTGCCTCCAATGAGCAGTTCTTC	CASSQAQGASNEQFF
TRBD1	TRBV7-3	-	TRBJ2-1	TGTGCCAGCAGCTTGGGAACCTCGGGACAGGGAAACAATGAGCAGTTCTTC	CASSLGTSGQGNNEQFF
-	TRBV18	-	TRBJ1-5	TGTGCCAGCTCACCGGGGAGATATAGCAATCAGCCCCAGCATTTT	CASSPGRYSNQPQHF
-	TRBV7-9	once	TRBJ2-2	TGTGCCAGCAGCTTCACGCAGGGTGGCACCGGGGAGCTGTTTTTT	CASSFTQGGTGELFF
-	TRBV19	-	TRBJ1-4	TGTGCCAGTAGCTACCGGGCGAATGAAAAACTGTTTTTT	CASSYRANEKLFF
-	TRBV2	-	TRBJ1-5	TGTGCCAGCGGGCAGGGGAATTGGTATGAGCCCCAGCATTTT	CASGQGNWYEPQHF
-	TRBV7-8	-	TRBJ1-2	TGTGCCAGCAGCCCCGCCATTCGCAGGGCGGATGGCTACACCTTC	CASSPAIRRADGYTF
-	TRBV19	once	TRBJ2-1	TGTGCCAGTAGTATAGAGAAGGGCGCGGCCTACAATGAGCAGTTCTTC	CASSIEKGAAYNEQFF
TRBD1	TRBV11-2	-	TRBJ1-6	TGTGCCAGCAGCAGGGGACAGAATAATTCACCCCTCCACTTT	CASSRGQNNSPLHF
-	TRBV7-9	-	TRBJ1-2	TGTGCCAGCAGCGATCCGGGCCAGAGGGATTATGGCTACACCTTC	CASSDPGQRDYGYTF
-	TRBV7-9	-	TRBJ2-3	TGTGCCAGCAGCTTAGGTCCGTACACAGATACGCAGTATTTT	CASSLGPYTDTQYF
-	TRBV5-6	once	TRBJ1-3	TGTGCCAGCAGCTTGTTGGTGGGGTTCTCTGGAAACACCATATATTTT	CASSLLVGFSGNTIYF
TRBD1	TRBV11-3	-	TRBJ2-5	TGTGCCAGCAGCCTTGGACAGGCCCGAGAGACCCAGTACTTC	CASSLGQARETQYF
TRBD1	TRBV10-1	-	TRBJ2-7	TGCGCCAGCAGTGTATTCCCGGGACAGGGCTACGAGCAGTACTTC	CASSVFPGQGYEQYF
TRBD1	TRBV6-5	-	TRBJ2-7	TGTGCCAGCAGTTACTCGCCCTCAGGGGGCCCCGAGCAGTACTTC	CASSYSPSGGPEQYF